This T cell receptor beta chain comes out of a study of CD8 T cells in ankylosing spondylitis. Findings and limits, study-wide: Some of these motif variants have turned up before, in reports on reactive arthritis synovial fluid and blood. Relatively rare in peripheral blood, disease-linked clones were also CD8+.

TCRdb processed the 5' RACE reads anew with MiXCR; each CDR3 protein has one entry. This sample yields roughly 160,000 distinct CDR3 sequences, of which 9.8% are seen a single time; about 15% belongs to the top ten. The germline V gene encodes CDR1 LGHDT and CDR2 YNNKEL (reference sequence). This CDR3 spans 17 amino acids. J lost 5 bases, V lost 0 bases, and 9 bases had no gene match. This clonotype was observed a handful of times. Antigen: not known. The chain couples TRBV3-1 to TRBJ2-3; 9 bases fit TRBD2. The clonotype was recovered from a female donor with ankylosing spondylitis or in good health (not recorded which). What was sequenced was blood, either unsorted or a sorted T cell fraction (not recorded which). The CDR3, as DNA: TGTGCCAGCAGCCAAGATTCGGGCGGGAGGGCCGGAGATACGCAGTATTTT. Translation gives CASSQDSGGRAGDTQYF.